A single sample gave rise to the 21 T cell receptor beta chains below, sequenced in a study of Graves' ophthalmopathy and Graves' hyperthyroidism. Amplification of the TCR beta CDR3 regions used RNA transcripts (as template). Amplification began with first-round RT-PCR using HTBI primers, then second-round multiplex PCR was performed. TCRdb reprocessed the multiplex PCR reads with MiXCR, giving one entry per CDR3 protein. The sample records around 520,000 distinct CDR3 sequences, roughly 40% being singletons. Input material: peripheral blood or thyroid tissue (not recorded which). The receptors come from an adult man with Graves' hyperthyroidism.

In its sample, this clonotype was seen a few times. The V call is TRBV11-2, the J call TRBJ1-1; a possible D gene is TRBD1 (6 bases). V dropped 2 bases and J dropped 3 bases, with 25 bases sitting between them. This CDR3 contains 19 residues. Per the germline V gene, CDR1 is SGHAT and CDR2 is FQNNGV. CDR3 residues: CASSLFPFTRGARDTEAFF. The CDR3 DNA reads as TGTGCCAGCAGCTTATTCCCCTTTACGCGGGGGGCCAGGGACACTGAAGCTTTCTTT.

The V call is TRBV24-1, the J call TRBJ2-5; TRBD1 is a possible D gene (6 bases). The V end lost 4 bases, the J end lost 4 bases, and 15 bases lay between the germline ends. The CDR3 consists of 15 residues. Per the germline V gene, CDR1 is KGHDR and CDR2 is SFDVKD. CDR3 protein: CATSESAGTRETQYF. The CDR3 DNA sequence: TGTGCCACCAGTGAGAGCGCCGGGACACGAGAGACCCAGTACTTC.

This clonotype showed up many times. This chain links TRBV11-2 with TRBJ1-6, with TRBD1 identical over 7 bases. Germline assignment: CDR1 SGHAT and CDR2 FQNNGV. J was trimmed by 9 bases and V by 5 bases; bases with no gene match: 4. The CDR3 runs to 13 residues. CDR3: CASSEQGRSPLHF. CDR3 nucleotides: TGTGCCAGCAGCGAACAGGGGCGTTCACCCCTCCACTTT.

V is TRBV2 and J is TRBJ2-3; possible D gene TRBD1, 5 bases. The V end was cut by 5 bases, the J end by 10 bases, with 19 bases between. The CDR3 extends over 14 amino acids. Germline CDR1 and CDR2: SNHLY and FYNNEI. CDR3 residues: CASSLSQGSQAQYF. In DNA form, the CDR3 reads TGTGCCAGCAGTTTAAGTCAGGGTAGTCAAGCGCAGTATTTT. The variable domain in full, completed from reference TRBV2 and TRBJ2-3, reads EPEVTQTPSHQVTQMGQEVILRCVPISNHLYFYWYRQILGQKVEFLVSFYNNEISEKSEIFDDQFSVERPDGSNFTLKIRSTKLEDSAMYFCASSLSQGSQAQYFGPGTRLTVL.

This clonotype was seen many times. The rearrangement uses TRBV7-9 and TRBJ1-1; no clear D gene. Germline CDR1 and CDR2: SEHNR and FQNEAQ (reference sequence). With 3 bases removed from V and 5 bases from J, the gap between germline ends came to 10 bases. This CDR3 has 13 amino acids. CDR3 residues: CASSLLGGTEAFF. The CDR3 DNA follows: TGTGCCAGCAGCTTGCTAGGTGGTACTGAAGCTTTCTTT.

The chain is built from TRBV6-5 and TRBJ1-1; D remains unclear. The germline V gene encodes CDR1 MNHEY and CDR2 SVGAGI. Deletions cut 5 bases from V and 1 base from J, with 17 bases between. There are 16 residues in the CDR3. DNA for the CDR3: TGTGCCAGCAGTGCGGACGTACTGGCCGCGAACACTGAAGCTTTCTTT. Protein: CASSADVLAANTEAFF.

On this clonotype itself: Lacking the conserved final phenylalanine or tryptophan, this CDR3 likely reflects a read error. This chain joins TRBV5-1 and TRBJ2-5; D might be TRBD1 (5 bases). The germline gives CDR1 SGHRS, CDR2 YFSETQ. V was trimmed by 0 bases and J by 5 bases, leaving 14 bases between them. CDR3 length: 15 residues. This CDR3 reads CASSLGSGFSETQYL. As DNA, the CDR3 is TGCGCCAGCAGCTTGGGGTCAGGGTTCAGCGAGACCCAGTACCTC.

This clonotype was observed many times. The rearrangement uses TRBV12-3 or TRBV12-4 and TRBJ1-2, with D unclear. The CDR3 has 12 residues. V was clipped by 3 bases and J by 6 bases, with 8 bases between them. The DNA for the CDR3 is TGTGCCAGCAGTTTTTCCGGAGATGGCTACACCTTC. Translation gives CASSFSGDGYTF.

This clonotype was counted once. V is TRBV7-8 and J is TRBJ2-7; D assignment may be TRBD1 or TRBD2 (6 bases each). Trimming cost V 3 bases and J 3 bases, with 21 bases left between them. This CDR3 has 17 residues. The germline gives CDR1 SGHVS, CDR2 FQNEAQ. CDR3 sequence: CASSLDSGPDYGYEQYF. The CDR3 nucleotides read TGTGCCAGCAGCTTGGACAGCGGTCCGGACTATGGCTACGAGCAGTACTTC.

The V call is TRBV20-1, the J call TRBJ2-5; a possible D gene is TRBD2 (6 bases). CDR1 and CDR2 (germline): DFQATT, SNEGSKA (reference sequence). The CDR3 runs 14 residues. The germline V and J ends were trimmed by 1 base and 9 bases, with 18 bases remaining between them. This chain's CDR3 is CSARVDGVGEAQYF. DNA of the CDR3: TGCAGTGCTAGAGTGGACGGGGTGGGGGAGGCCCAGTACTTC.

The chain combines TRBV7-2 with TRBJ2-2, with 8 nucleotides matching TRBD1. This CDR3 is 15 amino acids long. Germline V gene lookup returns CDR1 SGHTA and CDR2 FQGNSA. Trimming removed 5 bases from V and 7 bases from J; junction bases left unmatched: 9. This CDR3 is CASSMTRGQIGELFF. The CDR3, as DNA: TGTGCCAGCAGCATGACCAGGGGGCAAATCGGGGAGCTGTTTTTT. Using reference TRBV7-2 and TRBJ2-2 for the parts outside the CDR3, the full variable domain is GAGVSQSPSNKVTEKGKDVELRCDPISGHTALYWYRQSLGQGLEFLIYFQGNSAPDKSGLPSDRFSAERTGGSVSTLTIQRTQQEDSAVYLCASSMTRGQIGELFFGEGSRLTVL.

At least ten counts were recorded for this clonotype. J is TRBJ1-2 and V is TRBV4-1; TRBD1 aligns across 9 bases. The CDR3 covers 15 residues. V was pared by 5 bases and J by 4 bases, with 8 bases of the junction left unmatched. Germline V gene lookup returns CDR1 MGHRA and CDR2 YSYEKL. CDR3 in amino acids: CASSSDRGDGYGYTF. The CDR3 DNA reads TGCGCCAGCAGCTCAGACAGGGGGGATGGCTATGGCTACACCTTC.

This clonotype showed up many times. The chain uses TRBV4-2 and TRBJ1-2; TRBD1 agrees at 7 bases. With 0 bases clipped from V and 7 bases from J, the junction kept 8 bases outside the gene matches. The CDR3 runs 15 residues. Per germline, CDR1 LGHNA and CDR2 YNFKEQ. This chain's CDR3 is CASSQDLTGFAGYTF. Written as DNA, the CDR3 is TGTGCCAGCAGCCAAGACCTGACAGGGTTCGCTGGCTACACCTTC.

This clonotype came up many times. The rearrangement links TRBV7-2 to TRBJ1-1, with D perhaps TRBD1 (5 bases). Germline CDR1 SGHTA, CDR2 FQGNSA. The V end lost 3 bases, the J end lost 8 bases, and 19 bases lay between the germline ends. There are 15 residues in the CDR3. The CDR3: CASSFRDGRMVEAFF. For the CDR3, the DNA is TGTGCCAGCAGCTTTCGGGACGGTCGTATGGTAGAAGCTTTCTTT.

The rearrangement uses TRBV29-1 and TRBJ2-7, with 7 bases matching TRBD1. Germline CDR1 is SQVTM and CDR2 is ANQGSEA. After removal of 7 bases from V and 2 bases from J, the junction contained 11 bases not matched to a gene. This CDR3 comprises 14 residues. In DNA, the CDR3 is TGCAGCGCCAGAAACCGGGACAGAACCTACGAGCAGTACTTC. This gives the protein CSARNRDRTYEQYF.

This clonotype was seen many times. The rearrangement joins TRBV5-1 to TRBJ1-3; D remains ambiguous. This CDR3 has 16 amino acids. Germline CDR1 is SGHRS and CDR2 is YFSETQ. The V end lost 0 bases, the J end lost 4 bases, and 14 bases lay between the germline ends. The CDR3 coding sequence is TGCGCCAGCAGCTTGGTGTCAGCCTCTCTCGGAAACACCATATATTTT. It specifies CASSLVSASLGNTIYF.

Note on this clonotype: This could be a read error, since a much larger clone is one nucleotide away. The J gene is TRBJ2-7, the V gene TRBV7-9; no reliable D call. This CDR3 has 12 amino acids. Germline CDR1 is SEHNR and CDR2 is FQNEAQ (reference sequence). V lost 5 bases to trimming and J lost 2 bases, with 7 bases between them. The CDR3 nucleotides read TGTGCCAGCAGCCATTCCCCCTACGAGCAGTACTTC. It is translated as CASSHSPYEQYF.

In its sample, this clonotype was seen once. Mismatch with germline at one junction end may stem from a read error. J is TRBJ2-6 and V is TRBV19; weak D call: TRBD1 (5 bases). CDR1 and CDR2 (germline): LNHDA, SQIVND (reference sequence). The CDR3 has 16 residues. CDR3 DNA: TGTGCCAGTAGTATACCCACAGGCTCTGGGGCCAACGTCCTGTCTTTC. Encoded protein: CASSIPTGSGANVLSF.

In its sample, this clonotype was seen a few times. The chain is built from TRBV4-2 and TRBJ2-2, with 8 bases aligning to TRBD1. The J segment lost 0 bases and the V segment lost 2 bases, leaving 2 bases of the junction unmatched. The CDR3 extends over 16 amino acids. Per germline, CDR1 LGHNA and CDR2 YNFKEQ. CDR3 loop: CASSQSGGANTGELFF. Here the CDR3 DNA reads TGTGCCAGCAGCCAATCAGGGGGCGCGAACACCGGGGAGCTGTTTTTT.

The chain has TRBV20-1 and TRBJ2-7; D is undetermined. Trimming removed 3 bases from V and 2 bases from J, with 11 bases in between. The CDR3 runs 13 residues. Looked up from germline, CDR1 is DFQATT and CDR2 is SNEGSKA (reference sequence). The CDR3 nucleotides read TGCAGTGCTAGTCGTCCATTAACCTACGAGCAGTACTTC. Translating gives CSASRPLTYEQYF.

In the case of this clonotype: This could be a read error, since a much larger clone is one nucleotide away. The chain couples TRBV7-2 to TRBJ1-1, with D maybe TRBD1 (6 bases). Germline V lookup: CDR1 SGHTA, CDR2 FQGNSA. The CDR3 is 12 amino acids. CDR3 amino acids: CASSSGGGGASF. For the CDR3, the DNA is TGTGCCAGCAGCTCAGGAGGGGGGGGGGCTTCCTTT.